The 27 T cell receptor beta chains in this list originate from one sample, sequenced in a study of siplizumab effects on memory and regulatory T cells. Sequenced by immunoSEQ multiplex PCR; TCRdb stores in-frame clones only, minus some. The sample carries 56,000 or so clones, less than 98% recorded once. Specimen: naive CD8+ T cells sorted from blood. The source of these receptors is a human donor in good health.

The CDR3 here is CASSLETGVYEQYF. The CDR3 coding sequence is TGCGCCAGCAGCTTGGAGACAGGAGTTTACGAGCAGTACTTC. The chain combines TRBV5-1 with TRBJ2-7; D possibly corresponds to TRBD1 (6 bases). Trimming stripped 0 bases from V and 4 bases from J, with 11 bases between. Germline CDR1 SGHRS, CDR2 YFSETQ. The CDR3 loop spans 14 amino acids.

The J gene is TRBJ2-7, the V gene TRBV19, with TRBD2 as a possible D gene (5 bases). The germline V and J ends were trimmed by 3 bases and 0 bases, with 9 bases remaining between them. The germline V gene encodes CDR1 LNHDA and CDR2 SQIVND (reference sequence). The CDR3 has 14 residues. Here the CDR3 reads CASSMIGSSYEQYF. CDR3 sequence (DNA): TGTGCCAGTAGTATGATAGGGAGCTCCTACGAGCAGTACTTC. The full variable domain, rest sourced from reference TRBV19 and TRBJ2-7, is DGGITQSPKYLFRKEGQNVTLSCEQNLNHDAMYWYRQDPGQGLRLIYYSQIVNDFQKGDIAEGYSVSREKKESFPLTVTSAQKNPTAFYLCASSMIGSSYEQYFGPGTRLTVT.

J is TRBJ1-1 and V is TRBV6-1; D not resolved. V lost 2 bases to trimming and J lost 5 bases, with 12 bases between them. The CDR3 sequence is 14 residues long. Germline lookup yields CDR1 MNHNS and CDR2 SASEGT. In DNA, the CDR3 is TGTGCCAGCAGTGAAATGAGGGAGTGGACTGAAGCTTTCTTT. It encodes CASSEMREWTEAFF.

The rearrangement links TRBV7-8 to TRBJ2-1; 10 positions agree with TRBD2. This CDR3 comprises 15 residues. The V and J ends lost 1 base and 7 bases, in that order; junction bases with no gene match: 4. Germline assignment: CDR1 SGHVS and CDR2 FQNEAQ. The CDR3 region is CASSLVTSGLNEQFF. DNA of the CDR3: TGTGCCAGCAGCTTAGTGACTAGCGGGCTGAATGAGCAGTTCTTC.

This chain uses TRBV27 with TRBJ2-5; D might be TRBD2 (6 bases). Germline V CDR1 and CDR2: MNHEY, SMNVEV (reference sequence). There are 15 residues in the CDR3. V was shortened by 5 bases and J by 0 bases, with 13 bases between the two germline ends. In DNA, the CDR3 is TGTGCCAGCAGTCGGTCCCGGGGGTACCAAGAGACCCAGTACTTC. The encoded protein is CASSRSRGYQETQYF.

The chain is built from TRBV30 and TRBJ2-7; the match to TRBD1 covers 7 bases. The CDR3 runs to 15 residues. The ends lost 3 bases at V and 2 bases at J; junction bases unmatched: 10. Germline assignment: CDR1 GTSNPN and CDR2 SVGIG (reference sequence). The CDR3 sequence: CAWRPRDSLTYEQYF. The CDR3, as DNA: TGTGCCTGGAGACCCCGGGACAGCCTGACCTACGAGCAGTACTTC.

V usage is TRBV28 and J usage is TRBJ1-1; D uncertain. The germline CDR1 and CDR2 sequences are MDHEN and SYDVKM. V gave up 5 bases and J gave up 6 bases, with 7 bases separating them. The CDR3 contains 11 residues. CDR3 loop: CASSRTSEAFF. CDR3 DNA sequence: TGTGCCAGCAGTCGAACTTCTGAAGCTTTCTTT.

The chain combines TRBV7-3 with TRBJ2-3; the match to TRBD2 covers 10 bases. J was trimmed by 5 bases and V by 2 bases; bases with no gene match: 4. The CDR3 extends over 15 amino acids. Germline V gene data show CDR1 as SGHTA and CDR2 as FQGTGA. This CDR3 is CASSLLAGEIDTQYF. In DNA, the CDR3 is TGTGCCAGCAGCTTACTAGCGGGAGAAATAGATACGCAGTATTTT.

The gene calls are TRBV19 and TRBJ1-1, with D uncertain. The length of the CDR3 is 15 residues. Trimming pared 5 bases from V and 1 base from J, leaving 14 bases between. Germline V lookup: CDR1 LNHDA, CDR2 SQIVND (reference sequence). The CDR3 coding sequence is TGTGCCAGTAGTGTTACAGCCTTCCCGAACACTGAAGCTTTCTTT. Translated, it gives CASSVTAFPNTEAFF.

The chain joins TRBV5-1 to TRBJ2-1; 12 nucleotides line up with TRBD2. Germline CDR1 and CDR2: SGHRS and YFSETQ. The CDR3 has 16 residues. The V segment lost 4 bases and the J segment 5 bases; nucleotides outside the gene matches: 7. This CDR3 is CASSPWTSGVNNEQFF. The CDR3 nucleotides are TGCGCCAGCAGCCCCTGGACTAGCGGGGTCAACAATGAGCAGTTCTTC.

The chain uses TRBV5-1 and TRBJ2-1, with 12 bases aligning to TRBD1. V shed 3 bases, J shed 5 bases, and the junction held 6 bases outside the gene matches. CDR1 is SGHRS, CDR2 YFSETQ, per germline. The CDR3 runs to 16 residues. The CDR3 DNA follows: TGCGCCAGCAGCTCAACCGGGACAGGGGGCAACAATGAGCAGTTCTTC. Its translation is CASSSTGTGGNNEQFF.

The CDR3 here is CASSSPGTSAFYEQYF. The CDR3 DNA sequence: TGTGCCAGCAGCTCGCCCGGGACTAGCGCTTTTTACGAGCAGTACTTC. V usage is TRBV5-8 and J usage is TRBJ2-7, with 10 bases aligning to TRBD2. The CDR3 is made up of 16 amino acids. The germline V gene encodes CDR1 SGHTS and CDR2 YDEGEE. V lost 3 bases and J lost 4; bases outside the gene matches: 10.

This rearrangement joins TRBV7-9 to TRBJ2-1; tentative D call: TRBD2 (5 bases). V was clipped by 3 bases and J by 15 bases, with 24 bases between them. The CDR3 contains 15 residues. Germline V gives CDR1 SEHNR, CDR2 FQNEAQ (reference sequence). CDR3 nucleotide sequence: TGTGCCAGCAGCTTCGCTAGCAGTATTCCGGAGGATCCGTTCTTC. It codes for CASSFASSIPEDPFF.

This chain joins TRBV28 and TRBJ2-7; D unresolved. Looked up from germline, CDR1 is MDHEN and CDR2 is SYDVKM. The CDR3 has 14 residues. The V gene lost 2 bases and the J gene lost 3 bases, with 11 bases spanning the gap. The CDR3 sequence is CASSLARSNYEQYF. CDR3 nucleotide sequence: TGTGCCAGCAGTTTAGCGAGGAGTAACTACGAGCAGTACTTC.

The chain combines TRBV18 with TRBJ2-3; D gene unclear. Germline CDR1 and CDR2: KGHSH and LQKENI. The CDR3 spans 13 residues. Trimming took 0 bases from V and 2 from J, leaving 3 bases between them. CDR3 protein: CASSPPATDTQYF. DNA of the CDR3: TGTGCCAGCTCACCACCAGCCACAGATACGCAGTATTTT.

The rearrangement uses TRBV19 and TRBJ2-2; TRBD1 might be the D (6 bases). V was trimmed by 4 bases and J by 6 bases, leaving 9 bases between them. The CDR3 is 13 residues long. The germline V gene has CDR1 LNHDA and CDR2 SQIVND (reference sequence). CDR3 nucleotide sequence: TGTGCCAGTAGTACAGGGGCGCCCGGGGAGCTGTTTTTT. It yields the protein CASSTGAPGELFF.

This chain uses TRBV18 with TRBJ1-3; 8 bases map to TRBD1. CDR1 KGHSH and CDR2 LQKENI come from the germline V gene. The CDR3 is 16 amino acids. J gave up 3 bases and V 6 bases, and 10 bases lay outside the gene matches. The CDR3 reads CASSSTGETYGNTIYF. The CDR3 nucleotides read TGTGCCAGCTCTTCGACAGGGGAAACCTATGGAAACACCATATATTTT.

The chain carries TRBV28 and TRBJ1-2; weak D call: TRBD1 (5 bases). V lost 5 bases to trimming and J lost 5 bases, with 9 bases between them. The CDR3 covers 12 residues. Germline V CDR1 and CDR2: MDHEN, SYDVKM. CDR3 in DNA: TGTGCCAGCAGTGAACCAGGGTATGGCTACACCTTC. Translation: CASSEPGYGYTF.

V usage is TRBV7-6 and J usage is TRBJ1-1; no definite D call. Germline V gene lookup returns CDR1 SGHVS and CDR2 FNYEAQ. The germline V and J ends were trimmed by 5 bases and 2 bases, with 12 bases remaining between them. The CDR3 has 14 residues. The CDR3: CASSLRTANTEAFF. The CDR3 DNA sequence: TGTGCCAGCAGCCTACGTACAGCCAACACTGAAGCTTTCTTT.

The chain is built from TRBV5-1 and TRBJ2-3; TRBD1 aligns across 8 bases. Losses at the gene ends were 10 bases for V and 0 bases for J; bases not matched to a gene: 10. Germline CDR1 reads SGHRS; CDR2 reads YFSETQ. CDR3 length: 15 residues. For the CDR3, the DNA is TGCGCCGGAAGACAGGGGTTATCTAGCACAGATACGCAGTATTTT. This sequence encodes CAGRQGLSSTDTQYF.

The gene calls are TRBV4-3 and TRBJ2-7; a weak D match, TRBD1 (5 bases). The V gene's germline CDR1 is LGHNA and CDR2 YSLEER. The CDR3 contains 13 residues. The V and J ends lost 0 bases and 3 bases respectively, with 6 bases between them. The CDR3 DNA reads TGCGCCAGCAGCCAAGACAGGGACTACGAGCAGTACTTC. Its protein product is CASSQDRDYEQYF.

The rearrangement uses TRBV15 and TRBJ2-2; D is unresolved. V lost 6 bases and J 7 bases, leaving 9 bases between the germline ends. CDR1 and CDR2 (germline): LNHNV, YYDKDF (reference sequence). The CDR3 is made up of 12 amino acids. CDR3 protein: CATSSPNGELFF. The DNA for the CDR3 is TGTGCCACCAGTTCGCCAAACGGGGAGCTGTTTTTT. The entire variable domain, with the rest obtained from reference TRBV15 and TRBJ2-2, is as follows: DAMVIQNPRYQVTQFGKPVTLSCSQTLNHNVMYWYQQKSSQAPKLLFHYYDKDFNNEADTPDNFQSRRPNTSFCFLDIRSPGLGDTAMYLCATSSPNGELFFGEGSRLTVL.

V is TRBV12-2 and J is TRBJ2-7; TRBD1, the D gene given by the table, was not confirmed from the DNA. TRBV12-2 is given as a pseudogene. The CDR3 runs to 15 residues. CDR3 sequence reads: CASRLDQGPPPEQYF. CDR3 nucleotide sequence: TGTGCAAGTCGCTTAGATCAGGGTCCCCCCCCCGAGCAGTACTTC.

The rearrangement uses TRBV21-1 and TRBJ1-1; no check of the table's D call, TRBD1, against the DNA was made. TRBV21-1 is marked as a pseudogene. The CDR3 spans 15 residues. For the CDR3, the DNA is TGTGCCAGCAGCAAGCCGGGACAGTTGAACACTGAAGCTTTCTTT. This encodes CASSKPGQLNTEAFF.

This rearrangement joins TRBV29-1 to TRBJ1-2, with 9 bases identical to TRBD1. Germline CDR1 is SQVTM and CDR2 is ANQGSEA. The CDR3 has 13 residues. With 6 bases clipped from V and 7 bases from J, the junction kept 9 bases outside the gene matches. CDR3 in DNA: TGCAGCGTCATACCGGACAGGGGTGGTGGCTACACCTTC. Encoded protein: CSVIPDRGGGYTF.

The gene calls are TRBV6-5 and TRBJ1-2; TRBD1 is a possible D gene (5 bases). The V gene lost 6 bases and the J gene lost 6 bases, with 20 bases spanning the gap. There are 15 residues in the CDR3. Germline CDR1 is MNHEY and CDR2 is SVGAGI. This CDR3 is CASSRLPMTAHGYTF. CDR3 sequence (DNA): TGTGCCAGCAGCCGACTACCCATGACAGCACATGGCTACACCTTC.

V and J are TRBV7-3 and TRBJ2-7; 9 positions match TRBD2. This CDR3 is built from 13 residues. Per the germline V gene, CDR1 is SGHTA and CDR2 is FQGTGA. V shed 1 base and J 5 bases; nucleotides not matched to a gene: 0. This chain's CDR3 is CASSLIAGDEQYF. The CDR3 DNA reads as TGTGCCAGCAGCTTAATAGCGGGAGACGAGCAGTACTTC.